The TCR beta chain described here comes from a study of spatial heterogeneity in lung cancer. Study-wide background: The study consistently detected more beta-chain than alpha-chain sequences. Notes on the study in general: The estimated TCR-seq coverage of tumor T cells amounted to roughly 6.7% when looking at alpha chains and about 12% when looking at beta chains. Within tumors, counts of expanded alpha and beta TCRs tracked tumor mutation counts.

On this clonotype: Its antigen remains unknown.

Time point: sample taken at primary tumor resection. The CDR3 sequence is 15 residues long. J was trimmed by 5 bases and V by 6 bases; bases with no gene match: 10. All TCR cDNA molecules were individually tagged with a unique molecular identifier. TCRdb reprocessed the 5' RACE reads with MiXCR, giving one entry per CDR3 protein. The table has around 95,000 distinct CDR3 sequences, roughly 4.5% seen once. Sequences were derived from lung tumor tissue, sampled at surgery. V is TRBV12-3 or TRBV12-4 and J is TRBJ2-5; 9 bases are shared with TRBD1. The receptor comes from a male donor with early-stage non-small cell lung cancer. The DNA of the CDR3 is TGTGCCAGCAGGCCAACAGGGGGCGGCGAGGAGACCCAGTACTTC. Amino acid sequence: CASRPTGGGEETQYF.